What follows describes a single T cell receptor (beta chain). Antigen unknown. In blood CD8+ and CD4+ T cells, TCR beta underwent sequencing. Relapsing-remitting disease, either stable or active, was present in the multiple sclerosis controls, who were treatment-naive patients. The CDR3 contains 16 residues. The V end was cut by 4 bases, the J end by 3 bases, with 18 bases between. From germline, CDR1 is SEHNR and CDR2 FQNEAQ (reference sequence). An input of about 0.5 to 1 ug of RNA was subjected to reverse transcription using random hexamers. TCR beta CDR3 was amplified by immunoSEQ covering 54 Vbeta and 13 Jbeta. TCRdb processed the immunoSEQ multiplex PCR reads anew with MiXCR; each CDR3 protein has one entry. The sample includes 69,000 or so distinct CDR3 sequences, about 94% of them seen just once. The data originate from a study of CD8 T cells in Susac syndrome. Study-level results: The study's TCR sequencing and HLA analysis drew on a certain number of individuals. That number was acknowledged as relatively small.

The chain carries TRBV7-9 and TRBJ1-2; D perhaps matches TRBD1 (5 bases). The receptor was isolated from a human donor with multiple sclerosis. Material: CD8+ T cells from PBMCs. The CDR3 nucleotides read TGTGCCAGCAGCTCCGGGACTTCTCCTTCCTACTATGGCTACACCTTC. This sequence encodes CASSSGTSPSYYGYTF.